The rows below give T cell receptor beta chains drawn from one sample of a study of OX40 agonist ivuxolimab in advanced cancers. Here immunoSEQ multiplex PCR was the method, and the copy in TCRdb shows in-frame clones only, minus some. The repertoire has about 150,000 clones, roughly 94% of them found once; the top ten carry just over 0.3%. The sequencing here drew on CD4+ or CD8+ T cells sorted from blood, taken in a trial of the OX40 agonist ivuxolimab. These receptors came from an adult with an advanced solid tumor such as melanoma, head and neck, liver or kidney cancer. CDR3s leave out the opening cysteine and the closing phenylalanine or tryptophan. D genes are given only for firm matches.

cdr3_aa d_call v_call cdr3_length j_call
ASGTVVNQPQH TRBD1 TRBV19 11 TRBJ1-5
ASSVVVSGELF - TRBV9 11 TRBJ2-2
ASSQNKYGYT - TRBV28 10 TRBJ1-2
ASSGGYQWSEKLF - TRBV19 13 TRBJ1-4
TSSQGGSRMNTEAF - TRBV1 14 TRBJ1-1
ASTLDSASTDTQY - TRBV19 13 TRBJ2-3
ASPPVGRANTEAF - TRBV18 13 TRBJ1-1
ASSQDWGVPF - TRBV4-3 10 TRBJ2-1
ASSGTVYGYT - TRBV6-1 10 TRBJ1-2
ASSPRTGPRSGANVLT TRBD1 TRBV18 16 TRBJ2-6
ASLREISYEQY - TRBV2 11 TRBJ2-7
ASMRGNQPQH - TRBV6-1 10 TRBJ1-5
GTVSSYEQY - TRBV28 9 TRBJ2-7
ASSLAGEQY - TRBV7-2 9 TRBJ2-7
ASSLSLGQGAVMNTEAF TRBD1 TRBV4-3 17 TRBJ1-1
ASSLTGNEKLF - TRBV11-2 11 TRBJ1-4
ASSLLGGGEAF - TRBV7-2 11 TRBJ1-1
ASSIEHRSTDTQY - TRBV14 13 TRBJ2-3
ASRRRTSSPDTQY TRBD2 TRBV7-2 13 TRBJ2-3
ASSFGQPGEKLF - TRBV7-2 12 TRBJ1-4
ASSPGVSGGNSYEQY TRBD2 TRBV18 15 TRBJ2-7
ASSPNGGGLYGYT - TRBV7-3 13 TRBJ1-2
ASSVMGSQETQY - TRBV9 12 TRBJ2-5
ASSYHRGSTDTQY TRBD1 TRBV6-6 13 TRBJ2-3
ASSREGREAF - TRBV18 10 TRBJ1-1
ASSLRKGTYGYT - TRBV5-4 12 TRBJ1-2
ASSFGPGYYEQY - TRBV7-8 12 TRBJ2-7
ASSDRALNQPQH TRBD1 TRBV28 12 TRBJ1-5
ASNRQGAETQY TRBD1 TRBV6-1 11 TRBJ2-5
ASSEGGTGLYEQY TRBD1 TRBV6-1 13 TRBJ2-7
ASKNRDRGRQPQH TRBD1 TRBV28 13 TRBJ1-5
ASSLAGASGRIGEQF TRBD2 TRBV9 15 TRBJ2-1
ASSPARGVEQY TRBD2 TRBV7-2 11 TRBJ2-7
ASSSSGRAGNEQF TRBD2 TRBV5-1 13 TRBJ2-1
ASSPTRDLYEQY - TRBV18 12 TRBJ2-7
ASIRIGGHNQPQH - TRBV28 13 TRBJ1-5
ASTYRGGHTEAF TRBD1 TRBV27 12 TRBJ1-1
ASSQMPRDFILSAKNIQY - TRBV28 18 TRBJ2-4
ASSLRTGENTGYT TRBD1 TRBV6-5 13 TRBJ1-2
ASSVGGAGGQPQH - TRBV9 13 TRBJ1-5
ASSQVRVGYGYT - TRBV4-1 12 TRBJ1-2
ASSSGTAMNTEAF - TRBV5-4 13 TRBJ1-1
ASSERQGAKNIQY TRBD1 TRBV6-1 13 TRBJ2-4
ASSIRQGGYT TRBD1 TRBV7-9 10 TRBJ1-2
ASSVGGGTSGRNEQF TRBD2 TRBV9 15 TRBJ2-1
ASSPRLQGERD TRBD1 TRBV27 11 TRBJ2-7
ASGTGFRNEQF - TRBV12-5 11 TRBJ2-1
ASQREPITGELF TRBD2 TRBV27 12 TRBJ2-2
ASTWRHDNTGELF - TRBV27 13 TRBJ2-2
ASSPRGSNSPLH - TRBV27 12 TRBJ1-6
ASSPPLEGVEQY - TRBV5-1 12 TRBJ2-7
ASSSPGGATDTQY TRBD2 TRBV6-5 13 TRBJ2-3